These 2 T cell receptor beta chains share one sample of origin, sequenced in a study of T cell repertoires in cytomegalovirus infection. Which antigens these TCRs recognize remains unknown. TCRdb reanalysed the reads using MiXCR and keeps one entry per CDR3 protein. The table has about 770,000 distinct CDR3 sequences, approximately 32% seen once. The specimen was cultured CD8+ T cells from PBMCs, collected from culture after CMV antigen stimulation. The receptors come from a human donor in good health (CMV status not recorded). Some clones in this sample may be carry-over from other donors' samples.

The chain links TRBV27 to TRBJ1-5; no firm D call. The V end was cut by 6 bases, the J end by 8 bases, with 17 bases between. The CDR3 has 14 amino acids. Germline V gene data show CDR1 as MNHEY and CDR2 as SMNVEV (reference sequence). The CDR3 DNA is TGTGCCAGCAGCCCTCGGTCAGAGGAAGAGCCCCAGCATTTT. The encoded protein is CASSPRSEEEPQHF.

The chain couples TRBV6-1 to TRBJ2-1; D uncertain. V gave up 7 bases and J gave up 7 bases, with 11 bases separating them. The CDR3 has 12 residues. Germline CDR1 reads MNHNS; CDR2 reads SASEGT. The CDR3 region has the DNA TGTGCCAGCAATCACCGAACGAATGAGCAGTTCTTC. Translating gives CASNHRTNEQFF.